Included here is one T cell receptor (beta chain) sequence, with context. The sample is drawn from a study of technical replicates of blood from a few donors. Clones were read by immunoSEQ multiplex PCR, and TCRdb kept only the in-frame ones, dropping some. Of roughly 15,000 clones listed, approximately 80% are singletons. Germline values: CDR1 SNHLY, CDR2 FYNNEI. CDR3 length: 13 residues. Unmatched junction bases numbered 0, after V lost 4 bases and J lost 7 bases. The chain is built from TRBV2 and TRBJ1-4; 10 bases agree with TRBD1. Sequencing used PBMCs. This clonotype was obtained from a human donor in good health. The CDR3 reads CASSGDRGEKLFF. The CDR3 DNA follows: TGTGCCAGCAGTGGGGACAGGGGTGAAAAACTGTTTTTT.